Sequencing of this T cell receptor beta chain was carried out in a study of CD4 T cells in relation to SARS-CoV-2 and coronaviruses (dated by TCRdb to the early 2020s). The study in broad terms: In the ViraFEST assay, PBMCs were cultured with antigen for approximately eleven days, after which TCR beta CDR3s were sequenced to identify clonal expansions specific to the antigen. Patient-derived lymphoblastoid cell lines were used to map the HLA restriction of shared crossreactive spike epitopes. An HIV-1 Nef peptide pool or a culture without peptide was used as the negative reference condition. Memory CD4+ T cell crossreactivity between SARS-CoV-2 and common cold coronavirus spike proteins was assessed at the TCR clonotype level in the study. Expansion assays from other donors in the study were sequenced with a different, Illumina-based TCR-beta assay. The Adaptive Biotechnologies TCR-sequencing kit was used for samples from a few pre-COVID donors and for the naive versus memory experiments, whereas the other data were Illumina-based.

The library was generated by the immunoSEQ multiplex PCR assay. Per the source publication's procedure: During preprocessing, nonproductive sequences were removed, along with CDR3s that did not begin with C, did not end with F or W, or were shorter than 7 amino acids. The MANAFEST web app was used to call antigen-specific clonotypes on the basis of expansion compared with the reference and with other culture wells. To be counted as positive, a clone had to show significant expansion compared with the reference culture, at an FDR below 0.05, in 2 of 3 replicate wells. For a clone to be considered positive, significant expansion relative to all other tandem wells and an odds ratio above 5 were also required. Pairwise Levenshtein distance, computed with the stringdist R package after three terminal residues were trimmed from each end, was used as the measure of CDR3 homology. Entries here come from immuneACCESS through TCRdb and include only in-frame sequences with V and J called. Some clones fail to appear in such tables; in the studies checked, an unresolved V gene covers under half of the shortfall, and the cause of the remainder is unknown. V and J calls plus clone size are reproduced from that table; the DNA served to infer D and trimming. The sample yields 25,000 to 30,000 clones; roughly four fifths were counted once. The top ten hold about 20% of the sample.

This clone was detected a few times. Its antigen specificity is not known. One base away there is no much larger clone; base qualities are not given. From the germline V gene, CDR1 is MNHEY and CDR2 is SVGAGI. From cysteine to phenylalanine, the CDR3 is 16 amino acids long. CDR3 DNA only is kept here, 48 bases in frame from base 1. The germline ends are 9 bases apart after V is trimmed by 0 bases and J by 0 bases. Overall study results and their limits: Pre-pandemic and post-infection samples were not both contributed by any donor, so tracing of the source of pre-existing responses was limited. Crossreactivity analysis centred on spike protein, so crossreactivity against other viral proteins was not assessed. Compared with monoreactive clones, crossreactive clones had significantly weaker SARS-CoV-2-driven expansion, a result consistent with antigenic imprinting. In approximately 60% of donors, memory CD4+ clonotypes turned up that crossrecognized SARS-CoV-2 and at least one common cold coronavirus spike. Small numbers of patients and of tested TCRs limited the study.

CD4+ T cells from unexposed donors were collected before the COVID-19 pandemic (2011-2018). After less than 13 days of culture, CD4+ T cells were isolated with the EasySep CD4+ T cell isolation kit. As cell number allowed, CD4+ T cells from unexposed donors were tested for reactivity to SARS-CoV-2 S and N and to four common cold coronavirus spike pools. PBMCs were cultured at under 2.5 million per well in IMDM supplemented with about 5% human AB serum and 10 IU/ml IL-2. Half of the culture medium was replaced with fresh IL-2-containing medium on days 3 and 7. In general, every peptide culture condition was set up in three replicate wells. The leukapheresis product for the unexposed donors was obtained through commercial purchase. Ficoll-Paque PLUS gradient centrifugation was used to isolate PBMCs from either whole blood or leukapheresis product. PBMCs were either cryopreserved at -140°C or used fresh in the expansion assay. The QIAamp Micro DNA Kit was used to extract genomic DNA from the CD4+ T cells.

The chain employs TRBV6-5 and TRBJ1-3; no D gene is confidently identified. The sample comprised CD4+ T cells from PBMCs, cultured in vitro. This TCR was sampled from a human donor in good health. The DNA sequence is as follows: TGTGCCAGCAGTTACTCGAGCCGGTCCTCTGGAAACACCATATATTTT. The translation is CASSYSSRSSGNTIYF.